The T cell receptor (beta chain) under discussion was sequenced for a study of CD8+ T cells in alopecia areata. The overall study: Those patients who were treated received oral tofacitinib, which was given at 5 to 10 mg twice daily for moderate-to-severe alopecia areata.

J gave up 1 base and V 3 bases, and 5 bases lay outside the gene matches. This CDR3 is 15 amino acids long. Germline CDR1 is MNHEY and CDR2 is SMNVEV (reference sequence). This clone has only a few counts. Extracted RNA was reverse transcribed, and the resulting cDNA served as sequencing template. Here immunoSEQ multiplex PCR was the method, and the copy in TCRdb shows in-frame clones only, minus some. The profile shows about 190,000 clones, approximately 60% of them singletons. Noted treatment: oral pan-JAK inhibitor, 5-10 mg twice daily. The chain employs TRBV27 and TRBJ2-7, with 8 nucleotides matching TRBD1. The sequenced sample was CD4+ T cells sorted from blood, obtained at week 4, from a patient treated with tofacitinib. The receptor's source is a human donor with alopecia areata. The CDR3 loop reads CASSFVTGGSYEQYF. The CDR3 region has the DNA TGTGCCAGCAGTTTTGTCACAGGGGGTTCCTACGAGCAGTACTTC.